The 9 T cell receptor beta chains listed next were all sequenced from one sample in a study of T cells in women clearing cervical HPV infection. The repertoire was sequenced with immunoSEQ multiplex PCR; TCRdb's copy has only in-frame clones and lacks some. This sample contains under 50,000 clones. Sequenced sample: blood buffy coat. The receptors shown here come from a woman aged 18 to 75 with a cervical HPV16 infection that either progressed to CIN3+ or cleared (not recorded which).

CDR3 DNA, as far as it was read: TGTGCCAGCAGTGAACGGGGGGAGACC. Amino acids: CASSERGET. Given in full, the CDR3 is CASSERGETQYF. The chain carries TRBV2 and TRBJ2-5, with TRBD2 as a possible D gene (6 bases). The CDR3 extends 3 residues past the end of the read, so its final part is completed from the germline J gene. Germline V gene lookup returns CDR1 SNHLY and CDR2 FYNNEI. The CDR3 sequence is 12 residues long. The germline V and J ends were trimmed by 2 bases and 5 bases, with 6 bases remaining between them.

In the case of this clone: The read finishes 3 residues shy of the CDR3 end, and the germline J gene is used to complete it. The V and J genes are TRBV6-1 and TRBJ1-3; D not resolved. The CDR3 totals 14 residues. The germline V gene encodes CDR1 MNHNS and CDR2 SASEGT. Trimming took off 1 base at V and 3 bases at J, with 7 bases between the two ends. The CDR3 here is CASSEGRVGNTIYF. CDR3 bases read: TGTGCCAGCAGTGAAGGCAGAGTTGGAAACACC.

On this clone itself: The read gets to within 3 residues of the CDR3 end, and the germline J gene fills in the rest. This chain joins TRBV19 and TRBJ2-4, with D maybe TRBD2 (6 bases). The CDR3 is 13 amino acids. Germline CDR1 LNHDA, CDR2 SQIVND (reference sequence). The sequenced CDR3 bases are TGTGCCAGTATCGGTTTCCCTTTCGGGGGT. This translates into CASIGFPFGG. The whole CDR3 region reads CASIGFPFGGQYF.

On this clone itself: The missing CDR3 end, 3 residues past where the read stops, is filled in from the germline J gene. The chain combines TRBV5-1 with TRBJ1-1; TRBD1 is a possible D gene (5 bases). V was cut by 0 bases and J by 4 bases, with 10 bases left in between. Germline CDR1 SGHRS, CDR2 YFSETQ. CDR3 size: 14 residues. The part of the CDR3 DNA that was read is TGCGCCAGCAGCTTGGCGGGGGGGGGCACTGAA. It codes for CASSLAGGGTE. The complete CDR3 reads CASSLAGGGTEAFF.

As for this clone: With the read ending 3 residues before the CDR3 end, the germline J gene is used to fill in that end. Other DNA variants within this sample encode the same CDR3. V and J are TRBV6-4 and TRBJ1-1; 9 bases line up with TRBD1. The CDR3 runs 14 residues. Germline CDR1 MRHNA, CDR2 SNTAGT. The junction had 0 bases not matched to a gene; V was cut back by 3 bases and J by 1 base. The CDR3 bases that were read are TGTGCCAGCAGTGAGACAGGGGGGAACACTGAA. Its translation is CASSETGGNTE. The whole CDR3 region reads CASSETGGNTEAFF.

Turning to this clone: The read comes to an end 3 residues before the CDR3 does, leaving the germline J gene to fill in the end. The chain recombines TRBV19 with TRBJ1-1; D may be TRBD1 (5 bases). Germline-derived CDR1 and CDR2 are LNHDA and SQIVND (reference sequence). Trimming left V 6 bases short and J 3 bases short, with 14 bases between. This CDR3 contains 14 residues. CDR3 bases read: TGTGCCAGTAGACCTATGCAGGGCTACACTGAA. It codes for CASRPMQGYTE. The whole CDR3 sequence is CASRPMQGYTEAFF.

Comments on this clone: Coverage ceases 3 residues before the CDR3 finishes, and the germline J gene fills in the end. V and J are TRBV11-1 and TRBJ2-7; 7 bases agree with TRBD2. Per the germline V gene, CDR1 is SGHAT and CDR2 is FQDESV (reference sequence). Losses at the gene ends were 3 bases for V and 6 bases for J; bases not matched to a gene: 2. The CDR3 is 12 amino acids. The part of the CDR3 DNA that was read is TGTGCCAGCAGCTTTCCGGGGGGCGAG. Protein: CASSFPGGE. In full, the CDR3 reads CASSFPGGEQYF.

Concerning this clone itself: The missing CDR3 end, 3 residues past where the read stops, is filled in from the germline J gene. The chain couples TRBV19 to TRBJ2-3; perhaps TRBD1 as D (6 bases). The CDR3 contains 13 residues. Germline V gene data show CDR1 as LNHDA and CDR2 as SQIVND (reference sequence). The CDR3 is CASTTGIHQPQYF. The DNA read from the CDR3 is TGTGCCAGTACTACAGGGATTCATCAGCCG.

As regards this clone: The read comes to an end 3 residues before the CDR3 does, leaving the germline J gene to fill in the end. The J gene is TRBJ1-2, the V gene TRBV7-8, with D unresolved. This CDR3 has 17 residues. The germline V gene has CDR1 SGHVS and CDR2 FQNEAQ. This CDR3 reads CASSLAVSGLASYDYTF. The part of the CDR3 DNA that was read is TGTGCCAGCAGCTTAGCGGTTAGCGGACTAGCGTCCTACGAC.